This T cell receptor (beta chain) comes out of a study of shared clonotypes between healthy human individuals. This clone was picked up one time. The assay was immunoSEQ multiplex PCR, and TCRdb's table has in-frame clones only and misses some. The data contain about 700,000 clones, approximately 79% of them singletons. The germline CDR1 and CDR2 sequences are SGHKS and YYEKEE (reference sequence). There are 14 residues in the CDR3. With 0 bases removed from V and 4 bases from J, the gap between germline ends came to 10 bases. The receptor was isolated from a woman aged 25 to 45 in good health. This chain links TRBV5-5 with TRBJ1-2; no clear D. Sequences were obtained from memory CD4+ T cells sorted from blood. Subset defined: CD45RA-negative fraction. The CDR3 nucleotides are TGTGCCAGCAGCTTGGTAGCGGCTTCCTATGGCTACACCTTC. Translation gives CASSLVAASYGYTF. Filled out from reference TRBV5-5 and TRBJ1-2, the complete variable domain reads DAGVTQSPTHLIKTRGQQVTLRCSPISGHKSVSWYQQVLGQGPQFIFQYYEKEERGRGNFPDRFSARQFPNYSSELNVNALLLGDSALYLCASSLVAASYGYTFGSGTRLTVV.